One sample yielded the 11 T cell receptor beta chains listed below, sequenced in a study of response to subunit inactivated influenza vaccine. TCRdb re-called the RT-PCR reads with MiXCR, one entry per CDR3 protein. The table records about 830,000 distinct CDR3 sequences, roughly 20% of them present only once. Sequencing was performed on PBMCs from blood, taken roughly 5 days after vaccination. The receptors were sampled from a man aged 50-59 years who received an inactivated influenza vaccine.

This clonotype was recorded a few times. The chain joins TRBV11-2 to TRBJ1-4, with D unresolved. The germline CDR1 and CDR2 sequences are SGHAT and FQNNGV. The germline V and J ends were trimmed by 3 bases and 7 bases, with 9 bases remaining between them. The CDR3 loop spans 13 amino acids. CDR3 residues: CASSLGALEKLFF. CDR3 in DNA: TGTGCCAGCAGCTTGGGAGCGCTTGAAAAACTGTTTTTT.

This chain links TRBV6-5 with TRBJ1-2; a possible D gene is TRBD1 (6 bases). Deletions cut 2 bases from V and 7 bases from J, with 14 bases between. The CDR3 is 14 amino acids. Germline lookup yields CDR1 MNHEY and CDR2 SVGAGI. The CDR3 loop is CASSYMGARGGYTF. Here the CDR3 DNA reads TGTGCCAGCAGTTACATGGGGGCCAGAGGTGGCTACACCTTC.

The chain is built from TRBV29-1 and TRBJ2-7; 11 positions agree with TRBD2. Unmatched junction bases numbered 5, after V lost 4 bases and J lost 6 bases. Germline V CDR1 and CDR2: SQVTM, ANQGSEA. CDR3 length: 13 amino acids. This CDR3 is CSVAASGRSEQYF. The CDR3 bases are TGCAGCGTTGCGGCTAGCGGGAGGAGCGAGCAGTACTTC.

Many counts were recorded for this clonotype. The chain links TRBV2 to TRBJ2-2, with D uncertain. The CDR3 runs 15 residues. V lost 3 bases and J lost 0, with 8 bases in between. Germline V gene lookup returns CDR1 SNHLY and CDR2 FYNNEI. The CDR3 protein is CASSDRTANTGELFF. In nucleotides, the CDR3 is TGTGCCAGCAGTGATAGGACCGCGAACACCGGGGAGCTGTTTTTT.

CDR3 amino acids: CASSVSGTSLQETQYF. CDR3 in DNA: TGTGCCAGCAGCGTGTCCGGGACTAGTCTCCAAGAGACCCAGTACTTC. The chain joins TRBV9 to TRBJ2-5; 8 bases fit TRBD2. This CDR3 has 16 residues. The germline CDR1 and CDR2 sequences are SGDLS and YYNGEE. J lost 1 base, V lost 2 bases, and 7 bases had no gene match.

The chain is built from TRBV15 and TRBJ2-7, with D uncertain. The CDR3 totals 14 residues. Germline loops: CDR1 LNHNV, CDR2 YYDKDF (reference sequence). The V end was cut by 3 bases, the J end by 0 bases, with 9 bases between. The CDR3 DNA is TGTGCCACCAGCAGTACCGGGTACTCCTACGAGCAGTACTTC. This encodes CATSSTGYSYEQYF.

This clonotype appeared a few times. The chain uses TRBV20-1 and TRBJ1-1; TRBD1 matches 7 bases. Germline lookup yields CDR1 DFQATT and CDR2 SNEGSKA (reference sequence). This CDR3 has 12 residues. CDR3 amino acids: CKTTGNEAEAFF. Written as DNA, the CDR3 is TGCAAGACGACAGGGAACGAAGCTGAAGCTTTCTTT.

In its sample, this clonotype was seen a few times. The chain has TRBV3-1 and TRBJ1-5; 7 bases align to TRBD1. The V gene's germline CDR1 is LGHDT and CDR2 YNNKEL (reference sequence). CDR3 length: 15 amino acids. J lost 4 bases, V lost 0 bases, and 3 bases had no gene match. The CDR3 region is CASSQDTTGNQPQHF. The DNA for the CDR3 is TGTGCCAGCAGCCAAGATACGACAGGGAATCAGCCCCAGCATTTT.

In its sample, this clonotype was seen many times. V is TRBV20-1 and J is TRBJ2-7; D uncertain. Trimming stripped 1 base from V and 4 bases from J, with 8 bases between. The CDR3 has 12 amino acids. Germline loops: CDR1 DFQATT, CDR2 SNEGSKA (reference sequence). The CDR3, as DNA: TGCAGTGCTAGAGCCCGAGGTTACGAGCAGTACTTC. This encodes CSARARGYEQYF.

Many counts were recorded for this clonotype. The J gene is TRBJ2-5, the V gene TRBV7-9; D is unresolved. The V gene lost 6 bases and the J gene lost 2 bases, with 7 bases spanning the gap. This CDR3 is built from 12 residues. Germline CDR1 is SEHNR and CDR2 is FQNEAQ (reference sequence). The CDR3, as DNA: TGTGCCAGCAGTTTGGGGCAAGAGACCCAGTACTTC. Amino acid sequence: CASSLGQETQYF.

The V and J genes are TRBV5-1 and TRBJ2-3, with 10 bases fitting TRBD1. There are 15 residues in the CDR3. Germline V CDR1 and CDR2: SGHRS, YFSETQ. Trimming removed 4 bases from V and 4 bases from J; junction bases left unmatched: 6. DNA for the CDR3: TGCGCCAGCAGCCCGGGACAGGGGTACGCAGATACGCAGTATTTT. It specifies CASSPGQGYADTQYF. The full variable domain, rest sourced from reference TRBV5-1 and TRBJ2-3, is KAGVTQTPRYLIKTRGQQVTLSCSPISGHRSVSWYQQTPGQGLQFLFEYFSETQRNKGNFPGRFSGRQFSNSRSEMNVSTLELGDSALYLCASSPGQGYADTQYFGPGTRLTVL.